Below, one T cell receptor (beta chain) is given with its context. This entry belongs to a study of cytomegalovirus exposure and HLA in healthy donors. Study in general: From HLA-typed donors, an early data release held 70 million to 95 million unique TCRs.

The CDR3 is made up of 15 amino acids. The germline V and J ends were trimmed by 4 bases and 4 bases, with 17 bases remaining between them. Germline CDR1 is SGHKS and CDR2 is YYEKEE (reference sequence). The primer mix had 60 Vbeta and 13 Jbeta primers. The method was immunoSEQ multiplex PCR; TCRdb's version includes in-frame clones alone and lacks a portion of them. Of more than 110,000 clones listed, roughly 80% are singletons. The specimen sequenced was PBMCs. The sequence derives from a man younger than 35 in good health and CMV-seronegative. The J gene is TRBJ1-2, the V gene TRBV5-5; D is unclear. The CDR3 spells CASSNPTEPGYGYTF. The CDR3 DNA sequence: TGTGCCAGCAGCAATCCAACAGAACCAGGCTATGGCTACACCTTC.